This T cell receptor (beta chain) was recorded in a study of T cells in Graves' hyperthyroidism and ophthalmopathy. Findings and limits, study-wide: The authors' 13 V-J model separated ophthalmopathy from stable hyperthyroidism. Most expanded thyroid clonotypes above 0.001 recurred in blood. Model output signaled ophthalmopathy a median roughly 6.5 months ahead of onset.

Diagnoses were made from clinical symptoms, serum measures (thyroxine and TRAb), thyroid ultrasound and orbital computed tomography. V lost 0 bases and J lost 7, with 14 bases in between. Germline loops: CDR1 SGDLS, CDR2 YYNGEE. This CDR3 has 14 amino acids. RNA transcripts gave rise to amplified TCR beta CDR3 regions. The HTBI primer set served for first-round RT-PCR of the TCR CDR3. TCRdb re-called the multiplex PCR reads through MiXCR, storing one row per CDR3 protein. The data show about 480,000 distinct CDR3 sequences, 13% to 15% seen once. This clonotype was found many times. Antigen: not known. The receptor was derived from a woman between 18 and 30 years old with Graves' hyperthyroidism. The specimen was blood. V usage is TRBV9 and J usage is TRBJ2-7; no definite D call. The chain's CDR3 is CASSVGYAFGEQYF. CDR3 bases: TGTGCCAGCAGCGTAGGCTACGCCTTTGGGGAGCAGTACTTC.